This TCR beta chain was identified in a study of blood T cells in healthy people across ages. Germline lookup yields CDR1 SGHVS and CDR2 FNYEAQ. CDR3 length equals 14 residues. V was cut by 5 bases and J by 5 bases, with 15 bases left in between. It was with a sample-barcoded 5' primer and a J-beta primer mix that a second PCR of about 6 to 11 cycles was run. From each sample, at least 2.5 million paired-end reads containing CDR3 were obtained. TCRdb re-called the 5' RACE reads with MiXCR, one entry per CDR3 protein. The table records about 1,500,000 distinct CDR3 sequences, over 25% of them present only once.

The specimen was blood. This chain links TRBV7-6 with TRBJ1-1; tentatively, D is TRBD1 (5 bases). The TCR was taken from a woman younger than 45 in good health. CDR3 protein: CASSMGPGETEAFF. The CDR3 DNA sequence: TGTGCCAGCAGCATGGGACCGGGGGAAACTGAAGCTTTCTTT.